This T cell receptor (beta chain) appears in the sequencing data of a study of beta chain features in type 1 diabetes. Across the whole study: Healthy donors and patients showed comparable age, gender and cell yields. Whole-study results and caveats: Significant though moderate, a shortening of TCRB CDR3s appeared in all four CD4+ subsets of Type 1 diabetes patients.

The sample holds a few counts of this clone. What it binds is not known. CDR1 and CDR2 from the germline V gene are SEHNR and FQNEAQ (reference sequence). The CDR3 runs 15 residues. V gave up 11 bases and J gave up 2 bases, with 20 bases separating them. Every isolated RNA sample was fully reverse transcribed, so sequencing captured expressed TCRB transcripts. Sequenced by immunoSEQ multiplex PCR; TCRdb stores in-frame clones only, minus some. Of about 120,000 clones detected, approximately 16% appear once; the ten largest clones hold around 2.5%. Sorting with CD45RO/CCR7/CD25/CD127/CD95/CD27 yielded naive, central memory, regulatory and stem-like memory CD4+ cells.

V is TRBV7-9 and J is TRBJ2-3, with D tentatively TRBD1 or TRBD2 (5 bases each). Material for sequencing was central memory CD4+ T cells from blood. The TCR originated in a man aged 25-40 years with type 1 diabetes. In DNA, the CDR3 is TGTGCCTCGAGGGGCCCCGGGCCCCACACAGATACGCAGTATTTT. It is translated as CASRGPGPHTDTQYF. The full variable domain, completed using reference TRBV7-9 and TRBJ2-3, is DTGVSQNPRHKITKRGQNVTFRCDPISEHNRLYWYRQTLGQGPEFLTYFQNEAQLEKSRLLSDRFSAERPKGSFSTLEIQRTEQGDSAMYLCASRGPGPHTDTQYFGPGTRLTVL.